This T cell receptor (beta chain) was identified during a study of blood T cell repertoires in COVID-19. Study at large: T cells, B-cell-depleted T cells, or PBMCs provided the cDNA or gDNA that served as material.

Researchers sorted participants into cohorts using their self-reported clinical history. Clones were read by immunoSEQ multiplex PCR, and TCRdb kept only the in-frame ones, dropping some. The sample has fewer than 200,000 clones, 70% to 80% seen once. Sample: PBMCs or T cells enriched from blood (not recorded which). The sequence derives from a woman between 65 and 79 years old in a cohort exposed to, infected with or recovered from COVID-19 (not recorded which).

As DNA, the CDR3 is TGTGCCAGCTCACCACAGGGGGTTATCCAAGAGACCCAGTACTTC. Translating it yields CASSPQGVIQETQYF. The chain couples TRBV18 to TRBJ2-5; perhaps TRBD1 as D (6 bases). The germline CDR1 and CDR2 sequences are KGHSH and LQKENI. Trimming removed 1 base from V and 1 base from J, with 10 bases in between. The CDR3 consists of 15 residues.